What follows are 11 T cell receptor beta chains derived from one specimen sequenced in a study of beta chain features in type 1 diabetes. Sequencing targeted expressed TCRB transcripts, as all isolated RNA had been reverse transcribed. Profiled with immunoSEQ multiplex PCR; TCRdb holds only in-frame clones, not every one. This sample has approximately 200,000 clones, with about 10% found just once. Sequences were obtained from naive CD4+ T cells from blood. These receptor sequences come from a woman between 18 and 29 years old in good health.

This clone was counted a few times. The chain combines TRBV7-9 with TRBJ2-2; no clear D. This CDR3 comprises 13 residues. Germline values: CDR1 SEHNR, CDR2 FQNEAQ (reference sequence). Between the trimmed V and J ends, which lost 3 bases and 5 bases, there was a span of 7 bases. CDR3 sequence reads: CASSFTTTGELFF. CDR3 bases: TGTGCCAGCAGCTTTACGACAACCGGGGAGCTGTTTTTT. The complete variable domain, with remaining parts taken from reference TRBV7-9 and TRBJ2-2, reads DTGVSQNPRHKITKRGQNVTFRCDPISEHNRLYWYRQTLGQGPEFLTYFQNEAQLEKSRLLSDRFSAERPKGSFSTLEIQRTEQGDSAMYLCASSFTTTGELFFGEGSRLTVL.

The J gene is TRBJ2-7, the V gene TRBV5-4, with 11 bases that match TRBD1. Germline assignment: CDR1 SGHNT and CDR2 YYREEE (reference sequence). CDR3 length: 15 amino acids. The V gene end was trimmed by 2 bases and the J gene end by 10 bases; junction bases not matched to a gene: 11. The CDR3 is CASSFTGQGGRSQYF. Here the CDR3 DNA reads TGTGCCAGCAGCTTTACGGGACAGGGGGGAAGGAGCCAGTACTTC.

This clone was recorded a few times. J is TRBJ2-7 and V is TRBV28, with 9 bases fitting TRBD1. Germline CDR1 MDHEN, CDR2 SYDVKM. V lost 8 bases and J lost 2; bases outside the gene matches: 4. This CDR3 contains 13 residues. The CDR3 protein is CASRTGDPYEQYF. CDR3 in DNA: TGTGCCAGCCGGACAGGGGACCCCTACGAGCAGTACTTC.

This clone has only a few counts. The CDR3 region is CASSFDRYTDTQYF. The CDR3 DNA is TGCGCCAGCAGCTTCGACAGGTACACAGATACGCAGTATTTT. The chain is built from TRBV5-1 and TRBJ2-3; tentatively, D is TRBD1 (6 bases). The CDR3 sequence is 14 residues long. In germline, CDR1 is SGHRS, CDR2 YFSETQ. V gave up 2 bases and J gave up 2 bases, with 9 bases separating them. Complete variable domain (other parts from reference TRBV5-1 and TRBJ2-3): KAGVTQTPRYLIKTRGQQVTLSCSPISGHRSVSWYQQTPGQGLQFLFEYFSETQRNKGNFPGRFSGRQFSNSRSEMNVSTLELGDSALYLCASSFDRYTDTQYFGPGTRLTVL.

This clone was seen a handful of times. The CDR3 sequence is CASSPGGASVQETQYF. CDR3 in DNA: TGTGCCAGCTCGCCCGGTGGGGCTAGTGTTCAAGAGACCCAGTACTTC. The chain recombines TRBV18 with TRBJ2-5, with a weak D call TRBD1 (5 bases). V lost 6 bases to trimming and J lost 2 bases, with 19 bases between them. The CDR3 consists of 16 residues. CDR1 and CDR2 (germline): KGHSH, LQKENI. The variable domain in full, with the rest retrieved from reference TRBV18 and TRBJ2-5, is NAGVMQNPRHLVRRRGQEARLRCSPMKGHSHVYWYRQLPEEGLKFMVYLQKENIIDESGMPKERFSAEFPKEGPSILRIQQVVRGDSAAYFCASSPGGASVQETQYFGPGTRLLVL.

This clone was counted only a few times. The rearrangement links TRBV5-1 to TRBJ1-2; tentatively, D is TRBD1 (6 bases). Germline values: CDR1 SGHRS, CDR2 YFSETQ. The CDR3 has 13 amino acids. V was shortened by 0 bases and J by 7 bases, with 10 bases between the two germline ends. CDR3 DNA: TGCGCCAGCAGCTTGGAACAGGACAGTGGCTACACCTTC. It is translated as CASSLEQDSGYTF.

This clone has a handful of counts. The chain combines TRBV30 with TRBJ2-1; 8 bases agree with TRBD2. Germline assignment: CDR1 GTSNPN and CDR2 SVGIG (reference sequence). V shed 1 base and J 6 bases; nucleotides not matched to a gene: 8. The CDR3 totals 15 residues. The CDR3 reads CAWSAGTSLSNEQFF. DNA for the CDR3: TGTGCCTGGAGTGCCGGGACTAGTCTCTCCAATGAGCAGTTCTTC.

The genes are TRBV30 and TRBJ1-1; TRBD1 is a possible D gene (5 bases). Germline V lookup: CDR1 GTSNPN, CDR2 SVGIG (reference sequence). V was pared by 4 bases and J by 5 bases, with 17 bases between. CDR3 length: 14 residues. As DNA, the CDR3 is TGTGCCTGGACCCGAATGGGGGGAAAAACTGAAGCTTTCTTT. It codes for CAWTRMGGKTEAFF. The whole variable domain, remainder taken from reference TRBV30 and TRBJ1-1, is SQTIHQWPATLVQPVGSPLSLECTVEGTSNPNLYWYRQAAGRGLQLLFYSVGIGQISSEVPQNLSASRPQDRQFILSSKKLLLSDSGFYLCAWTRMGGKTEAFFGQGTRLTVV.

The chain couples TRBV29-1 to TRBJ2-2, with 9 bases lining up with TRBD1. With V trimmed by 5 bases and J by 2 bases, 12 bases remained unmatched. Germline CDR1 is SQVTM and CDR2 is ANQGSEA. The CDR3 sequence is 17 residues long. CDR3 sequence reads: CSVWLFGTGLNTGELFF. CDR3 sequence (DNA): TGCAGCGTTTGGCTCTTCGGGACAGGGCTTAACACCGGGGAGCTGTTTTTT.

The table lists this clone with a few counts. The CDR3 reads CATLKRGSYEQYF. CDR3 nucleotides: TGTGCCACCCTGAAGCGGGGGTCCTACGAGCAGTACTTC. The chain is built from TRBV15 and TRBJ2-7; 8 positions agree with TRBD2. V gave up 8 bases and J gave up 1 base; unmatched junction bases: 4. Germline V gene lookup returns CDR1 LNHNV and CDR2 YYDKDF (reference sequence). CDR3 size: 13 residues. The entire variable domain, with the rest obtained from reference TRBV15 and TRBJ2-7, is as follows: DAMVIQNPRYQVTQFGKPVTLSCSQTLNHNVMYWYQQKSSQAPKLLFHYYDKDFNNEADTPDNFQSRRPNTSFCFLDIRSPGLGDTAMYLCATLKRGSYEQYFGPGTRLTVT.

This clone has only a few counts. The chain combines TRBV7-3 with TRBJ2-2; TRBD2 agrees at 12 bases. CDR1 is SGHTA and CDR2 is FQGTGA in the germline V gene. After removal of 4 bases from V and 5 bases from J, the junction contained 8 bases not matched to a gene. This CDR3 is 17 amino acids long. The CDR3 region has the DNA TGTGCCAGCAGCTCAAAGCTAGCGGGGGGGCTGACCGGGGAGCTGTTTTTT. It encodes CASSSKLAGGLTGELFF. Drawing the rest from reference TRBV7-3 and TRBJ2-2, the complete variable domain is GAGVSQTPSNKVTEKGKYVELRCDPISGHTALYWYRQSLGQGPEFLIYFQGTGAADDSGLPNDRFFAVRPEGSVSTLKIQRTERGDSAVYLCASSSKLAGGLTGELFFGEGSRLTVL.